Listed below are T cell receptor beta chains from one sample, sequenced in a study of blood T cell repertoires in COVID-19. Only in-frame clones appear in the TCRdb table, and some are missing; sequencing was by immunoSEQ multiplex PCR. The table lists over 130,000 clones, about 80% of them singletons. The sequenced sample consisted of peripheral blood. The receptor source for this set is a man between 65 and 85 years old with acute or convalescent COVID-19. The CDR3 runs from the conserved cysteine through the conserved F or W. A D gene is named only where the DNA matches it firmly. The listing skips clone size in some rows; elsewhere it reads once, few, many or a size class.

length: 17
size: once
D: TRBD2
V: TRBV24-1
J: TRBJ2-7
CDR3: CATSVLTSGSSSYEQYF
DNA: TGTGCCACCAGTGTCTTGACTAGCGGGAGTAGCTCCTACGAGCAGTACTTC

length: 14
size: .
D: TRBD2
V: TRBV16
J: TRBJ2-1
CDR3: CASSQEAAGGRKFF
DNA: TGTGCCAGCAGCCAAGAAGCAGCGGGAGGGAGAAAGTTCTTC

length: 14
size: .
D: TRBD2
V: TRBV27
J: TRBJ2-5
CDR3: CASSLRGAWETQYF
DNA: TGTGCCAGCAGTTTGCGGGGGGCCTGGGAGACCCAGTACTTC

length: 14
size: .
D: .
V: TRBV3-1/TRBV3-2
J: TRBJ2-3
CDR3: CASSPRTSTDTQYF
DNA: TGTGCCAGCAGCCCCAGGACTAGCACAGATACGCAGTATTTT

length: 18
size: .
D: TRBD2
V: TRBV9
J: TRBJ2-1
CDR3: CASSAESGGVSSYNEQFF
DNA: TGTGCCAGCAGCGCCGAGAGCGGGGGGGTCTCCTCCTACAATGAGCAGTTCTTC

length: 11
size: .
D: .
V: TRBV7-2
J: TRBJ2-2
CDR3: CASSIYGELFF
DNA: TGTGCCAGCAGCATCTACGGGGAGCTGTTTTTT

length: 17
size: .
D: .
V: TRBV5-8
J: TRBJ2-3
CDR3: CASSLVARPTSTDTQYF
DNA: TGTGCCAGCAGCTTGGTAGCTCGCCCCACTAGCACAGATACGCAGTATTTT

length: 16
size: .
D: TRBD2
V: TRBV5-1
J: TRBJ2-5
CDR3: CASSFGLAGGLETQYF
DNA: TGCGCCAGCAGCTTTGGACTAGCGGGAGGGCTCGAGACCCAGTACTTC

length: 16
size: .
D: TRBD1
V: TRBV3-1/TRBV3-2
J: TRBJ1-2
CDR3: CASSLLGTGGVYGYTF
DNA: TGTGCCAGCAGCCTACTCGGGACAGGGGGGGTCTATGGCTACACCTTC

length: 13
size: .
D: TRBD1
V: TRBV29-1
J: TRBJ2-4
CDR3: CSVTPTGANIQYF
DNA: TGCAGCGTTACCCCGACAGGGGCAAACATTCAGTACTTC

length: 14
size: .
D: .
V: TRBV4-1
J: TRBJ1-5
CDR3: CASSQVGRNQPQHF
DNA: TGCGCCAGCAGCCAAGTGGGGCGGAATCAGCCCCAGCATTTT

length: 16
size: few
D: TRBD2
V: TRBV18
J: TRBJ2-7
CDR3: CASSREGAGPTYEQYF
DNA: TGTGCCAGCTCACGGGAGGGAGCGGGACCTACCTACGAGCAGTACTTC

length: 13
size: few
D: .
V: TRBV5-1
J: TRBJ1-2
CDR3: CASSSADWRGYTF
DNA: TGCGCCAGCAGCTCAGCTGACTGGCGTGGCTACACCTTC

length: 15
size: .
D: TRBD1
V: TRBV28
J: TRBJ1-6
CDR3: CASSRTDRVNSPLHF
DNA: TGTGCCAGCAGTAGAACCGACAGGGTCAATTCACCCCTCCACTTT

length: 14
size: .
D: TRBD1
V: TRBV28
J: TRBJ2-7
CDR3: CASRRQGPSYEQYF
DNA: TGTGCCAGCAGGCGACAGGGCCCCTCCTACGAGCAGTACTTC

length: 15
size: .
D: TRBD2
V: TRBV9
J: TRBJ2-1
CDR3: CASSVDSGSYNEQFF
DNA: TGTGCCAGCAGCGTAGACAGCGGGAGCTACAATGAGCAGTTCTTC

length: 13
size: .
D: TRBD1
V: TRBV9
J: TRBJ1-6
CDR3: CASTGQDDSPLHF
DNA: TGTGCCAGCACAGGACAGGACGACTCACCCCTCCACTTT

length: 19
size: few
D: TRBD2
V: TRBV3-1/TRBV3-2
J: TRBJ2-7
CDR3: CASSRRTSGGADIDYEQYF
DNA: TGTGCCAGCAGCCGTCGGACTAGCGGGGGGGCCGACATAGACTACGAGCAGTACTTC

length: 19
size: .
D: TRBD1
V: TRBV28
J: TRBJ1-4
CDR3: CASATLPGQGTKNSEKLFF
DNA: TGTGCCAGCGCAACCCTACCGGGACAGGGCACTAAAAACTCCGAAAAACTGTTTTTT

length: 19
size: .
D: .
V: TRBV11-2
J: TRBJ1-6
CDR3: CASSLGGQGVKRYNSPLHF
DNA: TGTGCCAGCAGCTTAGGGGGACAAGGGGTGAAACGCTATAATTCACCCCTCCACTTT

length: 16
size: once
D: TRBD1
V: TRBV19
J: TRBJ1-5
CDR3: CASLRQGGGPAQPQHF
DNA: TGTGCCAGTCTCCGACAGGGCGGAGGCCCCGCGCAGCCCCAGCATTTT

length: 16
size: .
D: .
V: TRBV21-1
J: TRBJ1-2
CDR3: CASSAKGQRLNYGYTF
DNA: TGTGCCAGCAGCGCTAAGGGACAGCGACTTAACTATGGCTACACCTTC

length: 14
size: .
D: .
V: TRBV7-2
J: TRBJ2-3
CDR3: CASRPNVGTDTQYF
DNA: TGTGCCAGCAGACCGAACGTAGGCACAGATACGCAGTATTTT

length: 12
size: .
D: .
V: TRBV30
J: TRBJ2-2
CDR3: CAWTGYTGELFF
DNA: TGTGCCTGGACAGGATACACCGGGGAGCTGTTTTTT

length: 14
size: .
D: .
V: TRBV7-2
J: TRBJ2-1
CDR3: CASSLLGGLNEQFF
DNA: TGTGCCAGCAGCCTTTTGGGAGGTCTCAATGAGCAGTTCTTC

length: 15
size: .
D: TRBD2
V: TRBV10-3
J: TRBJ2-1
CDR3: CAISRLAGSNNEQFF
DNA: TGTGCCATCAGCAGACTAGCGGGGAGCAACAATGAGCAGTTCTTC

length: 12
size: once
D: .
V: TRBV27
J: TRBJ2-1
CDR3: CASSSRIDEQFF
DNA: TGTGCCAGCAGCTCCCGTATCGATGAGCAGTTCTTC

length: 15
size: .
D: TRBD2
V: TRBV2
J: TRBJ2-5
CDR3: CASRETSGPQKTQYF
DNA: TGTGCCAGCAGGGAGACTAGCGGACCCCAAAAGACCCAGTACTTC

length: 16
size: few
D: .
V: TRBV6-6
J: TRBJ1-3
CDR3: CASRSDRKSSGNTIYF
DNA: TGTGCCAGCAGGAGCGACAGGAAAAGCTCTGGAAACACCATATATTTT

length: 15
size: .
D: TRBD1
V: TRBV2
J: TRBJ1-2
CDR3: CASSAPGQGLYGYTF
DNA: TGTGCCAGCAGCGCCCCGGGACAGGGTCTCTATGGCTACACCTTC

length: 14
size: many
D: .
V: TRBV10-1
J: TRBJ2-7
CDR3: CASSETSSSYEQYF
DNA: TGCGCCAGCAGTGAAACTAGCAGCTCCTACGAGCAGTACTTC

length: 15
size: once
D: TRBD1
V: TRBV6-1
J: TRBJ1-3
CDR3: CASSELTGPGNTIYF
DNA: TGTGCCAGCAGTGAATTGACAGGGCCTGGAAACACCATATATTTT

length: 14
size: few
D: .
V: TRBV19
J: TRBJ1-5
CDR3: CASGPGGEGQPQHF
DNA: TGTGCCAGTGGTCCCGGGGGGGAAGGTCAGCCCCAGCATTTT

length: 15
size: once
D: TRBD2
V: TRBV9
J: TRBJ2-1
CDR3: CASSVGVAGVYEQFF
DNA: TGTGCCAGCAGCGTAGGAGTAGCGGGGGTGTATGAGCAGTTCTTC

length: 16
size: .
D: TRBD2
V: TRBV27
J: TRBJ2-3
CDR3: CASSLKTSGSTDTQYF
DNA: TGTGCCAGCAGTTTAAAGACTAGCGGAAGCACAGATACGCAGTATTTT

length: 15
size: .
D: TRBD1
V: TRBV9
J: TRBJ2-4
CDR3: CASSAEQGAKNIQYF
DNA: TGTGCCAGCAGCGCCGAACAGGGGGCCAAAAACATTCAGTACTTC

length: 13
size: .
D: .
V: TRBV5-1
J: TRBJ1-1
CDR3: CASSFDRSTEAFF
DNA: TGCGCCAGCAGCTTCGACAGGAGCACTGAAGCTTTCTTT

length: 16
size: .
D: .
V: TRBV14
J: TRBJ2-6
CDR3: CASSLASLRGANVLTF
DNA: TGTGCCAGCAGCCTAGCCTCGTTGCGCGGGGCCAACGTCCTGACTTTC

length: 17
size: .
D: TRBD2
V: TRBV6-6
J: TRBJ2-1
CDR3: CASSPPLAGGGGDEQFF
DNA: TGTGCCAGCAGTCCCCCACTAGCGGGAGGGGGGGGCGATGAGCAGTTCTTC

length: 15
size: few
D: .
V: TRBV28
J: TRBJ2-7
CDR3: CASSPRATSSYEQYF
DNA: TGTGCCAGCAGTCCAAGAGCCACCTCCTCCTACGAGCAGTACTTC

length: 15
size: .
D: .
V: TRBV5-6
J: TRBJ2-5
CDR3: CASSSIWARQETQYF
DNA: TGTGCCAGCAGCTCTATTTGGGCCCGCCAAGAGACCCAGTACTTC